This is a list of T cell receptor beta chains from one sample in a study of OX40 agonist ivuxolimab in advanced cancers. The repertoire was sequenced with immunoSEQ multiplex PCR; TCRdb's copy has only in-frame clones and lacks some. The repertoire has some 22,000 clones, more than 70% of them found once; the top ten carry 15% to 20%. This sample comprised CD4+ or CD8+ T cells sorted from blood, obtained in a trial of the OX40 agonist ivuxolimab. The receptors originated from an adult with an advanced solid tumor such as melanoma, head and neck, liver or kidney cancer. CDR3s include the opening cysteine and the closing phenylalanine or tryptophan. Each record gives: V gene, clone size, D gene, J gene, CDR3 DNA, CDR3 protein. The D gene is left open where the match is weak. The size field is filled for only some rows; it gives once, few, many or a size class.

V gene: TRBV7-2
clone size: once
D gene: NA
J gene: TRBJ1-1
CDR3 DNA: TGTGCCAGCAGCTCGGACCTGACAAGGGTGATGAACACTGAAGCTTTCTTT
CDR3 protein: CASSSDLTRVMNTEAFF

V gene: TRBV18
clone size: NA
D gene: NA
J gene: TRBJ2-3
CDR3 DNA: TGTGCCAGCTCACCCCCGTACGGATCCACAGATACGCAGTATTTT
CDR3 protein: CASSPPYGSTDTQYF

V gene: TRBV6-5
clone size: NA
D gene: NA
J gene: TRBJ2-7
CDR3 DNA: TGTGCCAGCAGTTACTCAGGCAGGGAAACCTACGAGCAGTACTTC
CDR3 protein: CASSYSGRETYEQYF

V gene: TRBV6-1
clone size: few
D gene: NA
J gene: TRBJ1-5
CDR3 DNA: TGTGCCAGCAGTGAGGAGGAGGGGGGCAATCAGCCCCAGCATTTT
CDR3 protein: CASSEEEGGNQPQHF

V gene: TRBV10-3
clone size: once
D gene: NA
J gene: TRBJ1-2
CDR3 DNA: TGTGCCATCAGTGACCTCGGGCCGAACTATGGCTACACCTTC
CDR3 protein: CAISDLGPNYGYTF

V gene: TRBV5-1
clone size: NA
D gene: NA
J gene: TRBJ1-4
CDR3 DNA: TGCGCCAGCAGCTTGGCCAGGAATAACCCGCAAAAACTGTTTTTT
CDR3 protein: CASSLARNNPQKLFF

V gene: TRBV7-9
clone size: NA
D gene: TRBD2
J gene: TRBJ2-3
CDR3 DNA: TGTGCCAGCAGCTCCCGGCGGGGGGCGGGGACGCAGTATTTT
CDR3 protein: CASSSRRGAGTQYF

V gene: TRBV18
clone size: few
D gene: NA
J gene: TRBJ2-1
CDR3 DNA: TGTGCCAGCTCACGGGAACAGACCTACAATGAGCAGTTCTTC
CDR3 protein: CASSREQTYNEQFF

V gene: TRBV4-1
clone size: medium-sized
D gene: NA
J gene: TRBJ1-5
CDR3 DNA: TGCGCCAGCAGCCAAGAGGGAGGGAGTCAGCCCCAGCATTTT
CDR3 protein: CASSQEGGSQPQHF

V gene: TRBV6-5
clone size: NA
D gene: NA
J gene: TRBJ1-1
CDR3 DNA: TGTGCCAGCAGTTTAGGGCAAAACACGGCTTTCTTT
CDR3 protein: CASSLGQNTAFF

V gene: TRBV27
clone size: NA
D gene: NA
J gene: TRBJ1-5
CDR3 DNA: TGTGCCAGCAGTTTATACGGACAGTCAAATCAGCCCCAGCATTTT
CDR3 protein: CASSLYGQSNQPQHF

V gene: TRBV5-6
clone size: NA
D gene: TRBD1
J gene: TRBJ2-1
CDR3 DNA: TGTGCCAGCAGCTCCGGGACAGGGGTCAATGAGCAGTTCTTC
CDR3 protein: CASSSGTGVNEQFF

V gene: TRBV5-1
clone size: NA
D gene: NA
J gene: TRBJ2-2
CDR3 DNA: TGCGCCAGCAGCCGCACGATCAACACCGGGGAGCTGTTTTTT
CDR3 protein: CASSRTINTGELFF

V gene: TRBV6-4
clone size: few
D gene: TRBD1
J gene: TRBJ2-5
CDR3 DNA: TGTGCCAGCAGTCCCTCACCGGGACAGGGGCAAGAGACCCAGTACTTC
CDR3 protein: CASSPSPGQGQETQYF

V gene: TRBV10-3
clone size: few
D gene: TRBD1
J gene: TRBJ2-7
CDR3 DNA: TGTGCCATCAGGGACAGGGAGGTCTCCTACGAGCAGTACTTC
CDR3 protein: CAIRDREVSYEQYF

V gene: TRBV4-1
clone size: once
D gene: NA
J gene: TRBJ2-7
CDR3 DNA: TGCGCCAGCAGCCCCTCTTATGATGACGGGGGCGGTTACGAGCAGTACTTC
CDR3 protein: CASSPSYDDGGGYEQYF

V gene: TRBV5-1
clone size: NA
D gene: NA
J gene: TRBJ1-4
CDR3 DNA: TGCGCCAGCAGCTTGGGGCCCCAGGAGACCCTCACTAATGAAAAACTGTTTTTT
CDR3 protein: CASSLGPQETLTNEKLFF

V gene: TRBV7-2
clone size: NA
D gene: TRBD1
J gene: TRBJ2-7
CDR3 DNA: TGTGCCAGCAGCCCCCGGGACAGCTTCTACGAGCAGTACTTC
CDR3 protein: CASSPRDSFYEQYF

V gene: TRBV14
clone size: NA
D gene: TRBD1
J gene: TRBJ1-1
CDR3 DNA: TGTGCCAGCAGCCTGTGGACAGGGGAGTTAGTATCTGAAGCTTTCTTT
CDR3 protein: CASSLWTGELVSEAFF